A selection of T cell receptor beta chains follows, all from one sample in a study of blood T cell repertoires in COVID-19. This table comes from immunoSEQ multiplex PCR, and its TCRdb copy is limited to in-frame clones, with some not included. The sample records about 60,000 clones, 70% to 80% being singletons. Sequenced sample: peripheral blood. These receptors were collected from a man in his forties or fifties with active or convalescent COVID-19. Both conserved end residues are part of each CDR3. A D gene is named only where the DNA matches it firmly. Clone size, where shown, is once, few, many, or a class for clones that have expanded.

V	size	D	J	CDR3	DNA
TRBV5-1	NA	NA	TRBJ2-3	CASSSGGQDTQYF	TGCGCCAGCAGCTCAGGAGGTCAAGATACGCAGTATTTT
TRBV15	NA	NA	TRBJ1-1	CATSRATGLQAFF	TGTGCCACCAGCAGAGCTACCGGACTTCAAGCTTTCTTT
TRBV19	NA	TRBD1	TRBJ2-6	CASMGTGSPGANVLTF	TGTGCCAGTATGGGGACAGGATCCCCTGGGGCCAACGTCCTGACTTTC
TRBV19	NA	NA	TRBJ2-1	CASTPRVSFYNEQFF	TGTGCCAGTACTCCTCGGGTTTCCTTCTACAATGAGCAGTTCTTC
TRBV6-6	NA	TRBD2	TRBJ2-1	CASSYTRGEQFF	TGTGCCAGCAGTTACACGCGGGGGGAGCAGTTCTTC
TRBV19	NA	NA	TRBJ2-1	CASSRQGRDNEQFF	TGTGCCAGTAGTAGGCAGGGGAGGGACAATGAGCAGTTCTTC
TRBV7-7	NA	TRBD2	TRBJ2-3	CASSTGLAATDTQYF	TGTGCTAGCAGCACAGGACTAGCGGCCACAGATACGCAGTATTTT
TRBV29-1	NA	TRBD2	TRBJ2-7	CSVGRGTSSYEQYF	TGCAGCGTTGGAAGGGGGACTAGCAGTTATGAGCAGTACTTC
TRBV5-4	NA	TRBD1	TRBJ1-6	CASSSNRGYNSPLHF	TGTGCCAGCAGCTCGAACAGGGGCTATAATTCACCCCTCCACTTT
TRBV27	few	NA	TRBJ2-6	CASSSKTASGANVLTF	TGTGCCAGCAGTTCCAAGACAGCCTCTGGGGCCAACGTCCTGACTTTC
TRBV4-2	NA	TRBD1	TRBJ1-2	CASSQGQGASYGYTF	TGTGCCAGCAGCCAAGGACAGGGGGCTTCCTATGGCTACACCTTC
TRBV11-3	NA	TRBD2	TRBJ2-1	CASSQYSLAGVEGSYNEQFF	TGTGCCAGCAGCCAGTACTCACTAGCGGGAGTAGAAGGGTCCTACAATGAGCAGTTCTTC
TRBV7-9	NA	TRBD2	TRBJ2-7	CASSRVVAGSGEQYF	TGTGCCAGCAGCCGGGTGGTAGCGGGGAGTGGCGAGCAGTACTTC
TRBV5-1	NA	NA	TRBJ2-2	CASASTNTGELFF	TGCGCCAGCGCTTCCACTAACACCGGGGAGCTGTTTTTT
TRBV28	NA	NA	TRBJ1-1	CASRTVASSGGTEAFF	TGTGCCAGCCGTACGGTTGCCTCGTCTGGCGGTACTGAAGCTTTCTTT